This note documents a single T cell receptor beta chain sequence. It lacks a known antigen. Base qualities were left out, and no much larger clone turns up one base away. The data stem from a study of T cell changes during pregnancy in multiple sclerosis (dated by TCRdb to the late 2010s). The study in broad terms: The study looked at changes in the T cell repertoire across pregnancy in women with multiple sclerosis.

In the germline V gene, CDR1 corresponds to SGHTA and CDR2 to FQGNSA. Relative to germline, V is 3 bases shorter and J is 5 bases shorter, with 16 bases between their ends. Reading from cysteine to phenylalanine, the CDR3 counts 15 amino acids. The read is trimmed to its CDR3 DNA, 45 bases read in frame from base 1. Library prep was done by the immunoSEQ multiplex PCR assay. Held by TCRdb, this immuneACCESS table contains in-frame sequences only and omits some clones. Under half of the omission traces to an unresolved V gene where checked; the cause of the rest is unknown. The sample table shows roughly 100,000 clones, and roughly nine tenths are seen once. The ten largest clones represent approximately 1.6% of the sample.

The material was peripheral blood, obtained after pregnancy. This receptor was obtained from a female donor in good health, enrolled as a control in a pregnancy study. Recombination linked TRBV7-2 to TRBJ1-1; the D region possibly corresponds to TRBD1 (5 bases align). CDR3 sequence: CASSLNRLVDTEAFF. The DNA is as follows: TGTGCCAGCAGCTTGAACAGGCTAGTCGATACTGAAGCTTTCTTT.